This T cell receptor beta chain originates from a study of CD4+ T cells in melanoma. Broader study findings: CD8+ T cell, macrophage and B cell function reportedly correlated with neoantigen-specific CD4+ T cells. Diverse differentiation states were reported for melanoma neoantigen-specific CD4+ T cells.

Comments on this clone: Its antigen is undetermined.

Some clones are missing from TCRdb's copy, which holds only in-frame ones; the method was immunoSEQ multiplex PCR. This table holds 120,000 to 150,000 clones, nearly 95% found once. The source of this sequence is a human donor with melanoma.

The CDR3: CASSRLGGLNTGELFF. CDR3 nucleotides: TGTGCCAGCAGCCGCCTCGGGGGCCTGAACACCGGGGAGCTGTTTTTT. The chain has TRBV11-2 and TRBJ2-2; D may match TRBD1 or TRBD2 (6 bases each). V lost 5 bases, J lost 1 base, and 14 bases lay in between. This CDR3 has 16 residues. The germline CDR1 and CDR2 sequences are SGHAT and FQNNGV.